A single sample is the source of the 22 T cell receptor beta chains below, sequenced in a study of shared clonotypes between healthy human individuals. Clones were sequenced by immunoSEQ multiplex PCR, and TCRdb holds only the in-frame ones, with some missing. The sample holds about a million clones, 70% to 80% seen once. Sequencing was done on a sample of memory CD4+ T cells sorted from blood. Subset given: CD45RA-negative fraction. These receptors came from a man aged 18-30 years in good health.

The chain carries TRBV30 and TRBJ2-2, with 9 bases lining up with TRBD1. The CDR3 length is 16 residues. Germline V gene sequence: CDR1 GTSNPN, CDR2 SVGIG (reference sequence). V shed 1 base, J shed 8 bases, and the junction held 11 bases outside the gene matches. As DNA, the CDR3 is TGTGCCTGGAGTGCACTGGGACAGGGAGCGTCAGGGGAGCTGTTTTTT. Protein product: CAWSALGQGASGELFF. The whole variable domain, remainder taken from reference TRBV30 and TRBJ2-2, is SQTIHQWPATLVQPVGSPLSLECTVEGTSNPNLYWYRQAAGRGLQLLFYSVGIGQISSEVPQNLSASRPQDRQFILSSKKLLLSDSGFYLCAWSALGQGASGELFFGEGSRLTVL.

This clone has only one observation. The chain combines TRBV11-3 with TRBJ1-1; D perhaps matches TRBD1 (6 bases). The germline V gene has CDR1 SGHNT and CDR2 YENEEA. The CDR3 loop spans 15 amino acids. The V end lost 2 bases, the J end lost 0 bases, and 10 bases lay between the germline ends. In nucleotides, the CDR3 is TGTGCCAGCAGCTTATCTGGACAGCTGAACACTGAAGCTTTCTTT. It yields the protein CASSLSGQLNTEAFF.

Note on this clone: In the same sample, other DNA sequences code for this CDR3. This sequence joins TRBV5-4 and TRBJ2-1; TRBD2 aligns across 9 bases. This CDR3 has 15 amino acids. Germline values: CDR1 SGHNT, CDR2 YYREEE (reference sequence). With V trimmed by 0 bases and J by 4 bases, 2 bases remained unmatched. In nucleotides, the CDR3 is TGTGCCAGCAGCTTGGGACTAGCGGCATACAATGAGCAGTTCTTC. It encodes CASSLGLAAYNEQFF.

The gene calls are TRBV5-1 and TRBJ1-4; 7 nucleotides line up with TRBD1. Germline V gene lookup returns CDR1 SGHRS and CDR2 YFSETQ. The CDR3 covers 16 residues. Unmatched junction bases numbered 9, after V lost 4 bases and J lost 3 bases. CDR3 sequence reads: CASSRDRVGANEKLFF. For the CDR3, the DNA is TGCGCCAGCAGCCGCGACAGGGTGGGAGCTAATGAAAAACTGTTTTTT.

The chain employs TRBV2 and TRBJ2-2; D not resolved. The V gene lost 5 bases and the J gene lost 6 bases, with 10 bases spanning the gap. Per the germline V gene, CDR1 is SNHLY and CDR2 is FYNNEI. There are 13 residues in the CDR3. The CDR3 region has the DNA TGTGCCAGCAGTTGGTCAAGCGCCGGGGAGCTGTTTTTT. As protein: CASSWSSAGELFF. Complete variable domain (other parts from reference TRBV2 and TRBJ2-2): EPEVTQTPSHQVTQMGQEVILRCVPISNHLYFYWYRQILGQKVEFLVSFYNNEISEKSEIFDDQFSVERPDGSNFTLKIRSTKLEDSAMYFCASSWSSAGELFFGEGSRLTVL.

This chain joins TRBV6-6 and TRBJ2-7, with TRBD1 as a possible D gene (6 bases). The CDR3 is made up of 15 amino acids. V dropped 7 bases and J dropped 3 bases, with 19 bases sitting between them. The germline V gene encodes CDR1 MNHNY and CDR2 SVGAGI (reference sequence). The CDR3 nucleotides read TGTGCCAGCAACTCCGACAGGACATGGGACTACGAGCAGTACTTC. Translation: CASNSDRTWDYEQYF.

The chain employs TRBV15 and TRBJ1-2, with D possibly matching TRBD1 (5 bases). This CDR3 is 13 amino acids long. V gave up 3 bases and J gave up 5 bases, with 10 bases separating them. Looked up from germline, CDR1 is LNHNV and CDR2 is YYDKDF (reference sequence). In DNA form, the CDR3 reads TGTGCCACCAGCAGGGAGACAGTTTATGGCTACACCTTC. Protein product: CATSRETVYGYTF.

The chain recombines TRBV28 with TRBJ2-4; 7 positions agree with TRBD1. V lost 7 bases, J lost 8 bases, and 8 bases stayed unmatched. The CDR3 contains 13 residues. Looked up from germline, CDR1 is MDHEN and CDR2 is SYDVKM. CDR3 region: CASTRDRADIQYF. Written as DNA, the CDR3 is TGTGCCAGCACAAGAGACAGGGCGGACATTCAGTACTTC.

The chain uses TRBV30 and TRBJ2-7; possible D gene TRBD1, 6 bases. The CDR3 consists of 15 residues. Trimming took 1 base from V and 2 from J, leaving 15 bases between them. CDR1 is GTSNPN and CDR2 is SVGIG in the germline V gene (reference sequence). CDR3 bases: TGTGCCTGGAGTGGGGGGCAGGGGCGTACCTACGAGCAGTACTTC. It yields the protein CAWSGGQGRTYEQYF.

The chain combines TRBV18 with TRBJ2-1, with D perhaps matching TRBD1 or TRBD2 (7 bases each). V was clipped by 2 bases and J by 4 bases, with 15 bases between them. This CDR3 spans 16 amino acids. Germline loops: CDR1 KGHSH, CDR2 LQKENI. The CDR3 region is CASSPRRQGGYNEQFF. The CDR3 region has the DNA TGTGCCAGCTCACCAAGGAGGCAGGGGGGGTACAATGAGCAGTTCTTC.

The rearrangement links TRBV7-8 to TRBJ2-7, with 9 bases aligning to TRBD2. The CDR3 loop spans 17 amino acids. Germline V lookup: CDR1 SGHVS, CDR2 FQNEAQ. Trimming cost V 1 base and J 6 bases; bases outside gene matches: 13. The CDR3 bases are TGTGCCAGCAGCTTAGAATTTCCCGCTAGCGGGGTAAGCGAGCAGTACTTC. It translates to CASSLEFPASGVSEQYF.

The rearrangement uses TRBV6-1 and TRBJ1-5; TRBD1 matches 9 bases. With 4 bases clipped from V and 7 bases from J, the junction kept 14 bases outside the gene matches. Germline CDR1 is MNHNS and CDR2 is SASEGT. This CDR3 is 17 amino acids long. The CDR3 protein is CASSVLPGTGRGQPQHF. The DNA for the CDR3 is TGTGCCAGCAGTGTCCTTCCCGGGACAGGGCGCGGGCAGCCCCAGCATTTT.

J is TRBJ2-1 and V is TRBV6-6, with 8 bases that match TRBD2. Germline values: CDR1 MNHNY, CDR2 SVGAGI (reference sequence). The J segment lost 4 bases and the V segment lost 7 bases, leaving 6 bases of the junction unmatched. The CDR3 length is 14 residues. CDR3 DNA sequence: TGTGCCAGCACCCCCGGGAGGGGTTACAATGAGCAGTTCTTC. It translates to CASTPGRGYNEQFF.

The rearrangement links TRBV25-1 to TRBJ1-1; TRBD1 matches at 10 bases. The germline CDR1 and CDR2 sequences are MGHDK and SYGVNS. V shed 2 bases and J 3 bases; nucleotides not matched to a gene: 0. The CDR3 has 14 amino acids. CDR3 amino acids: CASSEGQGDTEAFF. The CDR3 nucleotides are TGTGCCAGCAGTGAAGGACAGGGGGACACTGAAGCTTTCTTT.

This chain uses TRBV7-2 with TRBJ2-7; 7 positions match TRBD1. This CDR3 is 13 amino acids long. J lost 8 bases, V lost 3 bases, and 7 bases had no gene match. The V gene's germline CDR1 is SGHTA and CDR2 FQGNSA. CDR3 region: CASSFPETGKQYF. CDR3 sequence (DNA): TGTGCCAGCAGCTTTCCTGAGACAGGGAAGCAGTACTTC.

V is TRBV5-5 and J is TRBJ2-2; D is uncertain. Germline CDR1 reads SGHKS; CDR2 reads YYEKEE (reference sequence). The ends were cut back, 5 bases at V and 0 bases at J, with 8 bases in the middle. This CDR3 is 14 amino acids long. CDR3 amino acids: CASRSSSNTGELFF. The CDR3 DNA sequence: TGTGCCAGCAGGTCGTCCTCGAACACCGGGGAGCTGTTTTTT.

The chain couples TRBV9 to TRBJ2-7, with TRBD2 as a possible D gene (5 bases). This CDR3 has 13 amino acids. V shed 3 bases and J shed 0 bases, with 7 bases lying between them. The germline V gene encodes CDR1 SGDLS and CDR2 YYNGEE. The CDR3 DNA is TGTGCCAGCAGCGAGAGGGACTCCTACGAGCAGTACTTC. Its protein product is CASSERDSYEQYF.

This sequence joins TRBV7-2 and TRBJ2-2; TRBD1 is a possible D gene (6 bases). CDR3 length equals 15 residues. Per germline, CDR1 SGHTA and CDR2 FQGNSA. V gave up 5 bases and J gave up 3 bases, with 13 bases separating them. The CDR3 loop is CASSDPGHYTGELFF. The CDR3 DNA reads as TGTGCCAGCAGCGACCCGGGACACTACACCGGGGAGCTGTTTTTT.

The rearrangement uses TRBV7-9 and TRBJ2-1; 13 nucleotides agree with TRBD2. The CDR3 consists of 17 residues. After removal of 5 bases from V and 8 bases from J, the junction contained 12 bases not matched to a gene. CDR1 and CDR2 from the germline V gene are SEHNR and FQNEAQ (reference sequence). This chain's CDR3 is CASSTTSGGAFLHEQFF. The CDR3, as DNA: TGTGCCAGCAGCACTACTAGCGGGGGGGCGTTTCTCCATGAGCAGTTCTTC. The full variable domain, in which reference TRBV7-9 and TRBJ2-1 provide the parts outside the CDR3, is DTGVSQNPRHKITKRGQNVTFRCDPISEHNRLYWYRQTLGQGPEFLTYFQNEAQLEKSRLLSDRFSAERPKGSFSTLEIQRTEQGDSAMYLCASSTTSGGAFLHEQFFGPGTRLTVL.

This rearrangement joins TRBV29-1 to TRBJ1-1, with 8 bases fitting TRBD1. V gave up 7 bases and J gave up 0 bases; unmatched junction bases: 4. Germline CDR1 reads SQVTM; CDR2 reads ANQGSEA. This CDR3 comprises 13 residues. CDR3 sequence: CSGQTGVNTEAFF. The CDR3 region has the DNA TGCAGCGGCCAGACAGGGGTGAACACTGAAGCTTTCTTT.

The rearrangement links TRBV27 to TRBJ1-1; 7 bases align to TRBD1. Germline assignment: CDR1 MNHEY and CDR2 SMNVEV (reference sequence). After removal of 4 bases from V and 3 bases from J, the junction contained 11 bases not matched to a gene. The CDR3 is 16 residues long. In DNA, the CDR3 is TGTGCCAGCAGTTACTCCGCGACAACAGGGGACACTGAAGCTTTCTTT. Protein: CASSYSATTGDTEAFF.

The genes are TRBV9 and TRBJ2-2, with 11 bases identical to TRBD2. Germline trimming cut 2 bases from V and 6 bases from J; bases unmatched to any gene: 3. Germline-derived CDR1 and CDR2 are SGDLS and YYNGEE. The CDR3 is 15 residues long. For the CDR3, the DNA is TGTGCCAGCAGCGTTTCTAGCGGGGGGCCCGGGGAGCTGTTTTTT. This gives the protein CASSVSSGGPGELFF. The whole variable domain, remainder taken from reference TRBV9 and TRBJ2-2, is DSGVTQTPKHLITATGQRVTLRCSPRSGDLSVYWYQQSLDQGLQFLIQYYNGEERAKGNILERFSAQQFPDLHSELNLSSLELGDSALYFCASSVSSGGPGELFFGEGSRLTVL.